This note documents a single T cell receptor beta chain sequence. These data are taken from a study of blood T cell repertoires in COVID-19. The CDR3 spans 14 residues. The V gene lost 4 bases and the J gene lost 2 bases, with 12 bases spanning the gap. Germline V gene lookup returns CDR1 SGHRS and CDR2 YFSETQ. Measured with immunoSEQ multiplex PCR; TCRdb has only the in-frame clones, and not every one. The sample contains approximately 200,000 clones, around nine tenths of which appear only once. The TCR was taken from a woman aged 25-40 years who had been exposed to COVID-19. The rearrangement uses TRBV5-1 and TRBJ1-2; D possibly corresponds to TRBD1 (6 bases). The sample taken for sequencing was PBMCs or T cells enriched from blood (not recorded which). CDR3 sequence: CASSEGVLNYGYTF. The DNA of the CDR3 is TGCGCCAGCAGCGAGGGGGTATTGAACTATGGCTACACCTTC.